These 15 T cell receptor beta chains were all obtained from the same sample, sequenced in a study of blood T cell repertoires in COVID-19. The data were produced by immunoSEQ multiplex PCR, yet TCRdb's version contains in-frame clones alone and is incomplete. The table has 110,000 to 150,000 clones, more than 75% seen once. Sequences were obtained from PBMCs or T cells enriched from blood (not recorded which). The receptors here all came from a woman in her forties or fifties who had recovered from COVID-19.

This chain uses TRBV6-5 with TRBJ2-7; 7 nucleotides align to TRBD1. CDR3 length equals 14 residues. The germline CDR1 and CDR2 sequences are MNHEY and SVGAGI. With V trimmed by 6 bases and J by 5 bases, 10 bases remained unmatched. In DNA, the CDR3 is TGTGCCAGCAGCTCTACAGGGGATGAGGACGAGCAGTACTTC. Translated: CASSSTGDEDEQYF.

This clone was observed once. This CDR3 reads CSASGGGTDTQYF. The CDR3 DNA follows: TGCAGTGCTAGTGGGGGAGGGACAGATACGCAGTATTTT. The J gene is TRBJ2-3, the V gene TRBV20-1; 7 bases fit TRBD2. V gave up 3 bases and J gave up 3 bases; unmatched junction bases: 3. The germline gives CDR1 DFQATT, CDR2 SNEGSKA (reference sequence). CDR3 length: 13 residues.

The V call is TRBV29-1, the J call TRBJ2-1; 9 positions agree with TRBD2. This CDR3 has 15 amino acids. Germline assignment: CDR1 SQVTM and CDR2 ANQGSEA. V was clipped by 4 bases and J by 2 bases; unmatched bases: 6. The CDR3 loop is CSVGGLAGAYNEQFF. Here the CDR3 DNA reads TGCAGCGTTGGGGGATTAGCGGGGGCCTACAATGAGCAGTTCTTC.

This clone was observed a single time. The V call is TRBV7-2, the J call TRBJ1-4, with D possibly matching TRBD1 (6 bases). This CDR3 comprises 16 residues. Trimming shortened V by 5 bases and J by 7 bases, and 20 bases separated the two germline ends. CDR1 is SGHTA and CDR2 is FQGNSA in the germline V gene. CDR3 amino acids: CASSLDTGKVREKLFF. CDR3 nucleotides: TGTGCCAGCAGCCTCGATACAGGGAAGGTTCGTGAAAAACTGTTTTTT.

This rearrangement joins TRBV28 to TRBJ1-5; a weak D match, TRBD1 (5 bases). This CDR3 has 16 amino acids. In germline, CDR1 is MDHEN, CDR2 SYDVKM. Trimming took off 6 bases at V and 1 base at J, with 16 bases between the two ends. The CDR3 DNA sequence: TGTGCCAGCAGCTTGCAGGGTATGGAGAGCAATCAGCCCCAGCATTTT. It translates to CASSLQGMESNQPQHF. Together with reference TRBV28 and TRBJ1-5, the CDR3 gives the full variable domain: DVKVTQSSRYLVKRTGEKVFLECVQDMDHENMFWYRQDPGLGLRLIYFSYDVKMKEKGDIPEGYSVSREKKERFSLILESASTNQTSMYLCASSLQGMESNQPQHFGDGTRLSIL.

The V call is TRBV5-1, the J call TRBJ2-7; D unresolved. The CDR3 consists of 13 residues. Germline CDR1 and CDR2: SGHRS and YFSETQ. V dropped 1 base and J dropped 0 bases, with 5 bases sitting between them. The CDR3 loop reads CASSLMYSYEQYF. CDR3 DNA sequence: TGCGCCAGCAGCTTGATGTACTCCTACGAGCAGTACTTC.

CDR3 nucleotide sequence: TGTGCCAGCCCGGGGCTAGCGGGGGAAGAGACCCAGTACTTC. This codes for CASPGLAGEETQYF. The gene calls are TRBV5-4 and TRBJ2-5, with 10 nucleotides matching TRBD2. The length of the CDR3 is 14 residues. J lost 3 bases, V lost 7 bases, and 6 bases had no gene match. Germline CDR1 SGHNT, CDR2 YYREEE (reference sequence).

The gene calls are TRBV6-4 and TRBJ2-1; 11 bases map to TRBD2. Trimming cost V 0 bases and J 10 bases; bases outside gene matches: 5. CDR3 length: 15 residues. CDR1 is MRHNA and CDR2 is SNTAGT in the germline V gene. The CDR3 loop is CASSDSLAGGHEQFF. The DNA of the CDR3 is TGTGCCAGCAGTGACTCCTTAGCGGGGGGGCACGAGCAGTTCTTC.

The count of this clone is one. Other DNA sequences within the sample encode an identical CDR3. J is TRBJ1-2 and V is TRBV5-1; D unclear. The V and J ends lost 0 bases and 2 bases respectively, with 8 bases between them. There are 14 residues in the CDR3. From germline, CDR1 is SGHRS and CDR2 YFSETQ. The CDR3 region is CASSLEPGNYGYTF. The CDR3 DNA reads TGCGCCAGCAGCTTGGAGCCAGGAAACTATGGCTACACCTTC.

This clone has a single count. This chain uses TRBV3-1 (or the pseudogene TRBV3-2) with TRBJ2-3; 16 bases map to TRBD2. Looked up from germline, CDR1 is LGHDT and CDR2 is YNNKEL (reference sequence). V shed 7 bases, J shed 3 bases, and the junction held 10 bases outside the gene matches. The CDR3 is made up of 18 amino acids. The CDR3 region is CASNPGTSGGAFTDTQYF. CDR3 DNA sequence: TGTGCCAGCAACCCCGGGACTAGCGGGGGGGCTTTTACAGATACGCAGTATTTT.

This clone was counted between two and nine times. The genes are TRBV4-1 and TRBJ1-5; 9 bases map to TRBD1. CDR3 length: 16 residues. CDR1 and CDR2 from the germline V gene are MGHRA and YSYEKL. The J segment lost 7 bases and the V segment lost 1 base, leaving 8 bases of the junction unmatched. The chain's CDR3 is CASSQGTGVAWQPQHF. The CDR3 coding sequence is TGCGCCAGCAGCCAAGGGACAGGGGTTGCGTGGCAGCCCCAGCATTTT.

The chain joins TRBV28 to TRBJ2-7; TRBD1 is a possible D gene (5 bases). This CDR3 contains 14 residues. The V gene lost 4 bases and the J gene lost 3 bases, with 13 bases spanning the gap. Germline V gene lookup returns CDR1 MDHEN and CDR2 SYDVKM. CDR3 coding DNA: TGTGCCAGCAGTTACTGGGTCAGGGTCTACGAGCAGTACTTC. Protein: CASSYWVRVYEQYF.

The genes are TRBV5-4 and TRBJ2-5, with D possibly being TRBD1 (5 bases). Deletions cut 0 bases from V and 1 base from J, with 13 bases between. CDR1 and CDR2 from the germline V gene are SGHNT and YYREEE (reference sequence). The CDR3 extends over 16 amino acids. The DNA for the CDR3 is TGTGCCAGCAGCTTGGGGTTCAGCCAGGGCCAAGAGACCCAGTACTTC. Its protein product is CASSLGFSQGQETQYF.

J is TRBJ2-3 and V is TRBV28, with 12 nucleotides matching TRBD2. This CDR3 has 17 residues. J was trimmed by 2 bases and V by 4 bases; bases with no gene match: 7. The germline V gene encodes CDR1 MDHEN and CDR2 SYDVKM. The CDR3 sequence: CASSSGLAGRFTDTQYF. Here the CDR3 DNA reads TGTGCCAGCAGTTCTGGACTAGCGGGGCGTTTCACAGATACGCAGTATTTT.

This clone was detected once. The rearrangement uses TRBV11-3 and TRBJ2-5, with D possibly TRBD1 on 7 matching bases. Trimming pared 2 bases from V and 7 bases from J, leaving 14 bases between. The germline V gene encodes CDR1 SGHNT and CDR2 YENEEA. This CDR3 has 14 amino acids. In DNA, the CDR3 is TGTGCCAGCAGCTTAAGCAGGGGGGCTGGGACCCAGTACTTC. Protein sequence: CASSLSRGAGTQYF.